The clone carrying this T cell receptor (beta chain) was observed once. V dropped 6 bases and J dropped 0 bases, with 13 bases sitting between them. CDR3 length equals 15 residues. Germline CDR1 is ENHRY and CDR2 is SYGVKD. The data were produced by immunoSEQ multiplex PCR, yet TCRdb's version contains in-frame clones alone and is incomplete. The table shows under 200,000 clones, with roughly 90% occurring only once. The source of the sample is a study of T cell responses to AZD1222 COVID-19 vaccine. The chain recombines TRBV10-3 with TRBJ2-3; unclear D gene. This receptor was taken from an adult who received the AZD1222 COVID-19 vaccine. This material consisted of peripheral blood, taken 28 days after the second AZD1222 dose. CDR3 nucleotides: TGTGCCATCAGCGTAACGGACGCTAGCACAGATACGCAGTATTTT. Its translation: CAISVTDASTDTQYF.